The clone carrying this T cell receptor beta chain was counted between two and nine times. Antigen: not known. This library used about 400 ng RNA and molecular barcoded adaptors spanning alpha/delta and beta/gamma chains. TCRdb independently ran MiXCR on the reads; one entry per CDR3 protein. The sample contains tens of thousands of distinct CDR3 sequences, under 20% of which appear only once. This entry is derived from a study of read filtering for tumor transcriptome and immune sequencing. On the study more broadly: After DNase treatment, RNA was made into whole-transcriptome libraries. Points from the study as a whole: Without single-read clonotypes, shared clonotype proportions correlated more between IR-seq and RNA-seq.

The CDR3 has 13 residues. The junction had 2 bases not matched to a gene; V was cut back by 6 bases and J by 4 bases. Looked up from germline, CDR1 is MNHEY and CDR2 is SVGEGT. This clonotype originated in a donor aged 40 or older with multiple myeloma. The sequenced sample consisted of a population of CD138-negative cells sorted from bone marrow. This chain connects TRBV6-2 or TRBV6-3 to TRBJ2-3; 9 bases fit TRBD1. CDR3 sequence (DNA): TGTGCCAGCAGAGGACAGGGGTCAGATACGCAGTATTTT. It codes for CASRGQGSDTQYF.